These T cell receptor beta chains were read from a single sample in a study of glioma-infiltrating T cells. TCRdb reprocessed the multiplex PCR reads with MiXCR, giving one entry per CDR3 protein. The repertoire has 300,000 to 450,000 distinct CDR3 sequences, around 38% of them found once; the top ten carry 12%. The specimen was glioma tissue, nonneoplastic brain tissue, or PBMCs (not recorded which). The receptors come from a human donor with low-grade glioma or glioblastoma, undergoing nonglioma brain surgery, or in good health (not recorded which). Each CDR3 is given with its conserved first and last residue. Each record gives: V gene, CDR3 protein.

TRBV5-1 | CASSLPDSDEQYF
TRBV19 | CASTRRTANTGELFF
TRBV20-1 | CSATHTLIGSYEQYF
TRBV10-3 | CAIRIQGEGYEQYF
TRBV3-1 | CASSQVGTRMGEQYF
TRBV18 | CASGPPGLASHEQYF
TRBV20-1 | CSALLADFTDTQYF
TRBV20-1 | CSAIPLRVVRSEQFF
TRBV7-2 | CASSLGREAFF
TRBV5-6 | CASSLARRAIEAFF
TRBV12-3/TRBV12-4 | CASSLDSTVGWLSQHF
TRBV4-1 | CASSQLRSGNTIYF
TRBV20-1 | CSARAPGLSGYTF
TRBV2 | CASRGDKDYTDTQYF
TRBV7-9 | CASSWMRGEENGYTF
TRBV28 | CASSLWSGGQETQYF
TRBV7-9 | CASSGRVAKNIQYF
TRBV15 | CATSRDPGTDTQYF
TRBV11-2 | CASSLGTGDFEAFF
TRBV6-1 | CASSPQGGWSGNEQFF
TRBV3-1 | CASSPTSRSEDEQYF
TRBV20-1 | CSARAAREADTEAFF
TRBV20-1 | CSALSGRGAYEQYF
TRBV19 | CATGQGRGETQYF
TRBV20-1 | CSASKPQGGNQPQHF
TRBV5-4 | CASSFQTAAQYF
TRBV4-1 | CASSQNRVQYF
TRBV24-1 | CTTSDEGRYNEHFF
TRBV29-1 | CSVDNSQRTDTQYF
TRBV6-2/TRBV6-3 | CASGQGQEQYF
TRBV19 | CASSSRTPTYYNEQFF
TRBV28 | CASSQPSTYNEQFF
TRBV28 | CASSKGQGPHLEQFF
TRBV20-1 | CSARGDREYEQFF
TRBV27 | CASSLWDRSPKDEQFF
TRBV27 | CASSRRRARSYNSPLHF
TRBV19 | CASSASGREYEQYF
TRBV10-3 | CAISESDLERPETQYF
TRBV7-2 | CASSFSEVAKGTSSTDTQYF
TRBV20-1 | CSAREPQGAAMKTEAFF
TRBV20-1 | CSARVGQRYSNQPQHF
TRBV20-1 | CSAREGGQATDTQYF
TRBV6-5 | CASSSPAGRGDTQYF
TRBV15 | CATSRGPGSYEQYF
TRBV19 | CASSIEQRINYGYTF
TRBV25-1 | CASNSTGLVYEQYF